This T cell receptor (beta chain) comes out of a study of blood T cell repertoires in COVID-19. Study-level information: COVID-19 samples collected from the United States, Italy and Spain covered acute and convalescent phases. The analysed material was cDNA or gDNA that came from T cells, B-cell-depleted T cells, or PBMCs.

Germline-derived CDR1 and CDR2 are SNHLY and FYNNEI. The length of the CDR3 is 14 residues. V lost 6 bases to trimming and J lost 1 base, with 12 bases between them. Original analysis: Researchers report that nucleated cell counts were estimated from reference gene primer amplification. Generated by immunoSEQ multiplex PCR, the TCRdb table keeps only in-frame clones and is missing some. D and trimming come from the DNA, and the V and J calls and clone size come from that table. The sample contains about 440,000 clones, approximately 90% of which appear only once. The sequenced sample consisted of peripheral blood. This TCR was recovered from a woman in her 50s with COVID-19, enrolled during active disease. The rearrangement joins TRBV2 to TRBJ1-1, with D unclear. The CDR3: CASRPTAGNTEAFF. CDR3 sequence (DNA): TGTGCCAGCAGACCGACCGCAGGGAACACTGAAGCTTTCTTT.